A selection of T cell receptor beta chains follows, all from one sample in a study of cytomegalovirus exposure and HLA in healthy donors. TCRdb's table, derived via immunoSEQ multiplex PCR, lists solely in-frame clones and lacks some. The data contain around 190,000 clones, about 80% of them singletons. The sample taken for sequencing was PBMCs. The receptors originated from a woman aged 25 to 39 in good health and CMV-seropositive. Each CDR3 is given with its conserved first and last residue. A D gene is named only where the DNA matches it firmly. The size field is filled for only some rows; it gives once, few, many or a size class.

d_gene	abundance	v_gene	j_gene	CDR3nt	CDR3aa
TRBD1	-	TRBV6-6	TRBJ1-2	TGTGCCAGCAGTTTGGGACAGACTGCTGGCTACACCTTC	CASSLGQTAGYTF
-	-	TRBV12-5	TRBJ2-3	TGTGCTAGTGGATACGAGAGGGGGTGGGGCACAGATACGCAGTATTTT	CASGYERGWGTDTQYF
-	once	TRBV4-3	TRBJ2-1	TGCGCCAGCAGCCAAGAGCTCCTAGGGGCGGCCTACAATGAGCAGTTCTTC	CASSQELLGAAYNEQFF
-	few	TRBV29-1	TRBJ1-1	TGCAGCCCAGCAAAGGGGAGGGACGACACTGAAGCTTTCTTT	CSPAKGRDDTEAFF
-	-	TRBV4-1	TRBJ2-6	TGCGCCAGCAGCCAAGTTCTTATCGACGTCCTGACTTTC	CASSQVLIDVLTF
-	-	TRBV21-1	TRBJ2-7	TGTGCCAGCAGCAGTGAAACAGGGGCCGCTCGGGAGCAGTACTTC	CASSSETGAAREQYF
-	-	TRBV5-1	TRBJ2-7	TGCGCCACCCAGAGGGTTTCAGGCCCCTACGAGCAGTACTTC	CATQRVSGPYEQYF
-	few	TRBV5-6	TRBJ2-1	TGTGCCAGCAGCTTGGCGGACAGTCCCTACAATGAGCAGTTCTTC	CASSLADSPYNEQFF
-	-	TRBV4-2	TRBJ1-1	TGTGCCAGCAGCCAAGACCTGAGGACTGAAGCTTTCTTT	CASSQDLRTEAFF
TRBD2	once	TRBV11-2	TRBJ2-7	TGTGCCAGCAGCTACACAGCGGGAGGCCACTCCTACGAGCAGTACTTC	CASSYTAGGHSYEQYF
-	few	TRBV15	TRBJ2-1	TGTGCCACTAGTGCAGGGTCCGGCTCCTACAATGAGCAGTTCTTC	CATSAGSGSYNEQFF
-	once	TRBV7-8	TRBJ2-1	TGTGCCAGCAGCCCGGGACTTTCTTGGGGCTCCTACAATGAGCAGTTCTTC	CASSPGLSWGSYNEQFF
-	-	TRBV12-5	TRBJ2-3	TGTGCTAGTGTCCGGGACTCCCTCGCGGATACGCAGTATTTT	CASVRDSLADTQYF
-	-	TRBV9	TRBJ2-3	TGTGCCAGCAGCGCCGCCAGGGGCACAGATACGCAGTATTTT	CASSAARGTDTQYF
TRBD2	-	TRBV29-1	TRBJ2-1	TGCAGCGTTGCCGGGACTAGCGGGACCCGCTCCTACAATGAGCAGTTCTTC	CSVAGTSGTRSYNEQFF
-	few	TRBV5-6	TRBJ1-1	TGTGCCAGCAGCTTACAGGGACGAGCTTTCTTT	CASSLQGRAFF
-	-	TRBV4-2	TRBJ2-3	TGTGCCAGCAGCAGTCGGGGTAGCACAGATACGCAGTATTTT	CASSSRGSTDTQYF
TRBD2	-	TRBV18	TRBJ2-2	TGTGCCAGCTCACCACAAGCGGGGGGGTCCAACACCGGGGAGCTGTTTTTT	CASSPQAGGSNTGELFF
-	-	TRBV6-1	TRBJ1-5	TGTGCCAGCAGCACGACAGAGTATAGCAATCAGCCCCAGCATTTT	CASSTTEYSNQPQHF
TRBD1	-	TRBV19	TRBJ2-7	TGTGCCAGTAACTTAGGGGGCCTGGGGGCCTCCGAGCAGTACTTC	CASNLGGLGASEQYF
-	-	TRBV7-9	TRBJ2-5	TGTGCCGGCCGGACTGACTCTTGGGAGACCCAGTACTTC	CAGRTDSWETQYF
-	-	TRBV25-1	TRBJ1-2	TGTGCCAGCAGCGAACCGGGGGTGACGGTCTATGGCTACACCTTC	CASSEPGVTVYGYTF
TRBD1	-	TRBV5-4	TRBJ2-7	TGTGCCAGCAGCACTGGGACAGGGGCGGGGGTAGGGCAGTACTTC	CASSTGTGAGVGQYF
TRBD1	-	TRBV18	TRBJ1-2	TGTGCCAGCTCACCGGGACAGCGGACCTATGGCTACACCTTC	CASSPGQRTYGYTF
TRBD1	once	TRBV7-2	TRBJ1-4	TGTGCCAGCAGCCTTCGGGGGACAGGGGATGAAAAACTGTTTTTT	CASSLRGTGDEKLFF
TRBD2	-	TRBV5-1	TRBJ2-7	TGCGCCAGCAGCCCAGCGGGGCTGATGTACGAGCAGTACTTC	CASSPAGLMYEQYF
-	-	TRBV6-5	TRBJ1-5	TGTGCCAGCAGTTACTCGCAAGGGGAACAGCCCCAGCATTTT	CASSYSQGEQPQHF
-	-	TRBV27	TRBJ2-7	TGTGCCAGCAGTTTAATAACGGGTGCCTACGAGCAGTACTTC	CASSLITGAYEQYF
TRBD1	-	TRBV11-2	TRBJ1-1	TGTGCCAGCAGCTTCCCTTCCTTTCAGGGGGCCCTGTTCAACACTGAAGCTTTCTTT	CASSFPSFQGALFNTEAFF
-	-	TRBV10-3	TRBJ2-2	TGTGCCATCAGTGCATCTACAGGGATAAACACCGGGGAGCTGTTTTTT	CAISASTGINTGELFF
TRBD2	few	TRBV6-5	TRBJ2-1	TGTGCCAGCAGCCCCGGGGGGGGTTACAATGAGCAGTTCTTC	CASSPGGGYNEQFF
TRBD1	-	TRBV4-1	TRBJ1-2	TGCGCCAGCAGCCCGACCCCAAGGGGGGCAGGGGGCTTTGAGGACTATGGCTACACCTTC	CASSPTPRGAGGFEDYGYTF